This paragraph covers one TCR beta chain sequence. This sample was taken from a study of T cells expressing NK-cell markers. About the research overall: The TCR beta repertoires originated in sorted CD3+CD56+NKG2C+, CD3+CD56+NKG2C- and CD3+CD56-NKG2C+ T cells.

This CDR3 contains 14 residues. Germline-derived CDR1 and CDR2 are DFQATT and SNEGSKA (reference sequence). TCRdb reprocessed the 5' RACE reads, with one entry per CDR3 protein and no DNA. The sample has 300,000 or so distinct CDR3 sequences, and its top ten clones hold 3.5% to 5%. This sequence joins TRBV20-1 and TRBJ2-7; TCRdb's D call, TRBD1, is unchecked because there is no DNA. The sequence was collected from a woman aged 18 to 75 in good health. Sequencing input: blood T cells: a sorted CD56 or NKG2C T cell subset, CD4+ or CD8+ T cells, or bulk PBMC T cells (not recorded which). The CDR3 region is CSAYLGQVLEEQYF.